What follows are 24 T cell receptor beta chains derived from one specimen sequenced in a study of blood T cell repertoires in COVID-19. Profiling relied on immunoSEQ multiplex PCR, and the TCRdb table lists in-frame clones only, not all of them. The sample consists of around 82,000 clones, 80% to 95% of them appearing once. The sequencing input was peripheral blood. The origin of the receptors is a human donor in a cohort sampled during active COVID-19.

Here the CDR3 reads CASSPASEGRQFF. The CDR3 DNA follows: TGTGCCAGCAGCCCAGCCAGCGAGGGAAGGCAGTTCTTC. This sequence joins TRBV3-1 (or the pseudogene TRBV3-2) and TRBJ2-1; D is perhaps TRBD2 (5 bases). V was clipped by 4 bases and J by 12 bases, with 16 bases between them. The germline gives CDR1 LGHDT, CDR2 YNNKEL (reference sequence). The CDR3 is made up of 13 amino acids.

The chain carries TRBV18 and TRBJ2-7; TRBD1 matches 7 bases. The CDR3 contains 15 residues. V was pared by 2 bases and J by 2 bases, with 6 bases of the junction left unmatched. Looked up from germline, CDR1 is KGHSH and CDR2 is LQKENI. The CDR3 sequence: CASSPLGQKTYEQYF. Here the CDR3 DNA reads TGTGCCAGCTCACCATTGGGACAGAAAACCTACGAGCAGTACTTC.

J is TRBJ2-5 and V is TRBV9; D gene uncertain. The CDR3 is 13 amino acids. V gave up 2 bases and J gave up 5 bases, with 10 bases separating them. CDR1 SGDLS and CDR2 YYNGEE come from the germline V gene. The CDR3 is CASSVTEPETQYF. In DNA, the CDR3 is TGTGCCAGCAGCGTGACTGAACCCGAGACCCAGTACTTC.

The chain recombines TRBV4-3 with TRBJ2-4; the D is unclear. V was shortened by 4 bases and J by 0 bases, with 10 bases between the two germline ends. From germline, CDR1 is LGHNA and CDR2 YSLEER. CDR3 length: 15 amino acids. The CDR3 DNA is TGCGCCAGCAGCCGGAGTGGAATAGCCAAAAACATTCAGTACTTC. Translating it yields CASSRSGIAKNIQYF.

This clone has just one count. The CDR3 here is CASSAEGQVLYNEQFF. CDR3 coding DNA: TGTGCCAGCAGTGCCGAGGGACAGGTTCTTTACAATGAGCAGTTCTTC. The J gene is TRBJ2-1, the V gene TRBV27; the match to TRBD1 covers 8 bases. Germline loops: CDR1 MNHEY, CDR2 SMNVEV (reference sequence). The CDR3 contains 16 residues. V lost 5 bases, J lost 4 bases, and 10 bases stayed unmatched.

This clone was observed once. This sequence joins TRBV12-5 and TRBJ1-2; D is possibly TRBD1 (5 bases). V was shortened by 1 base and J by 4 bases, with 16 bases between the two germline ends. CDR3 length: 16 residues. Germline loops: CDR1 LGHNT, CDR2 FRNRAP. The CDR3 DNA is TGTGCTAGTGGTTTGGGAGGCGGGCAGGGAGGCTATGGCTACACCTTC. Protein: CASGLGGGQGGYGYTF.

The CDR3 nucleotides are TGCGCCAGCACCGGCGGCGGGGGCTATAGGAGTAATGAGCAGTTCTTC. Its translation: CASTGGGGYRSNEQFF. V usage is TRBV5-1 and J usage is TRBJ2-1; tentatively, D is TRBD2 (7 bases). Deletions cut 6 bases from V and 7 bases from J, with 23 bases between. The germline gives CDR1 SGHRS, CDR2 YFSETQ. The CDR3 length is 16 residues.

The rearrangement links TRBV19 to TRBJ1-2, with a possible D match to TRBD1 (6 bases). Trimming removed 7 bases at V and 8 bases at J, with 20 bases between. Germline V gene data show CDR1 as LNHDA and CDR2 as SQIVND (reference sequence). The CDR3 covers 14 residues. CDR3 sequence: CASNSPPGVGGYTF. CDR3 coding DNA: TGTGCCAGTAATTCCCCCCCAGGGGTGGGGGGCTACACCTTC.

The V and J genes are TRBV25-1 and TRBJ2-7, with D possibly TRBD2 on 7 matching bases. V lost 7 bases to trimming and J lost 2 bases, with 24 bases between them. This CDR3 spans 17 amino acids. Germline V lookup: CDR1 MGHDK, CDR2 SYGVNS. CDR3 DNA: TGTGCCAGCACAGGACAGACCCCGGGGGGCTTGACCTACGAGCAGTACTTC. It specifies CASTGQTPGGLTYEQYF.

The V call is TRBV23-1, the J call TRBJ1-2, with 7 bases matching TRBD1. TRBV23-1 is annotated as an ORF whose role is uncertain. J lost 4 bases, V lost 4 bases, and 15 bases had no gene match. This CDR3 is 17 amino acids long. The CDR3 DNA sequence: TGCGCCAGCAGTCCCACAGGGGCGGGTGGTAGGGGCTATGGCTACACCTTC. Translating gives CASSPTGAGGRGYGYTF.

This chain links TRBV6-2 or TRBV6-3 with TRBJ2-7; 9 nucleotides match TRBD1. Germline-derived CDR1 and CDR2 are MNHEY and SVGEGT. This CDR3 comprises 15 residues. Unmatched junction bases numbered 6, after V lost 4 bases and J lost 2 bases. CDR3 nucleotide sequence: TGTGCCAGCAGTTCCCCCGGGACAGGGACCTACGAGCAGTACTTC. Translated, it gives CASSSPGTGTYEQYF.

The chain recombines TRBV5-6 with TRBJ2-5; D is uncertain. The CDR3 runs 14 residues. Trimming took 0 bases from V and 0 from J, leaving 6 bases between them. The germline V gene has CDR1 SGHDT and CDR2 YYEEEE. This chain's CDR3 is CASSLVANQETQYF. CDR3 nucleotides: TGTGCCAGCAGCTTGGTGGCAAACCAAGAGACCCAGTACTTC.

This chain joins TRBV21-1 and TRBJ1-2; the DNA was not used to check the table's D call, TRBD1. TRBV21-1 is a listed pseudogene. The CDR3 has 16 amino acids. DNA for the CDR3: TGTGCCAGCAGCAAATTAAGGGGCATTTATGACGTGGGCTACACCTTC. Translating gives CASSKLRGIYDVGYTF.

The chain employs TRBV2 and TRBJ1-1; a possible D gene is TRBD1 (5 bases). The CDR3 has 14 residues. CDR1 SNHLY and CDR2 FYNNEI come from the germline V gene. The V gene lost 1 base and the J gene lost 7 bases, with 13 bases spanning the gap. In nucleotides, the CDR3 is TGTGCCAGCAGTGAAGGATGGCAGGGAAATGAAGCTTTCTTT. It specifies CASSEGWQGNEAFF.

CDR3 in amino acids: CASSDLGGYGYF. The CDR3 nucleotides are TGTGCCAGCAGTGACCTCGGGGGGTATGGGTACTTC. The gene calls are TRBV2 and TRBJ2-5, with TRBD2 matching over 7 bases. V shed 3 bases, J shed 13 bases, and the junction held 8 bases outside the gene matches. The CDR3 extends over 12 amino acids. Germline loops: CDR1 SNHLY, CDR2 FYNNEI.

The chain carries TRBV20-1 and TRBJ2-2; D is possibly TRBD1 (6 bases). This CDR3 contains 11 residues. V shed 3 bases and J shed 14 bases, with 13 bases lying between them. Germline V gives CDR1 DFQATT, CDR2 SNEGSKA (reference sequence). The CDR3 nucleotides read TGCAGTGCTAGCCTGGGGGCTGGCCTGTTTTTT. It yields the protein CSASLGAGLFF.

The V and J genes are TRBV2 and TRBJ1-6; TRBD1 matches 9 bases. Germline trimming cut 7 bases from V and 9 bases from J; bases unmatched to any gene: 7. The CDR3 extends over 14 amino acids. The V gene's germline CDR1 is SNHLY and CDR2 FYNNEI. Here the CDR3 DNA reads TGTGCCAGCATACGGGACAGGGCGGCTTCACCCCTCCACTTT. Translating it yields CASIRDRAASPLHF.

This chain links TRBV28 with TRBJ2-7, with D maybe TRBD1 (5 bases). V was clipped by 3 bases and J by 0 bases, with 15 bases between them. The CDR3 contains 16 residues. Germline V CDR1 and CDR2: MDHEN, SYDVKM. The CDR3 sequence is CASSFGGALPSYEQYF. The CDR3 DNA is TGTGCCAGCAGTTTTGGTGGGGCCCTCCCCTCCTACGAGCAGTACTTC. The full variable domain, completed using reference TRBV28 and TRBJ2-7, is DVKVTQSSRYLVKRTGEKVFLECVQDMDHENMFWYRQDPGLGLRLIYFSYDVKMKEKGDIPEGYSVSREKKERFSLILESASTNQTSMYLCASSFGGALPSYEQYFGPGTRLTVT.

This sequence joins TRBV5-4 and TRBJ2-1; D is uncertain. The CDR3 length is 12 residues. Per the germline V gene, CDR1 is SGHNT and CDR2 is YYREEE (reference sequence). Trimming removed 4 bases at V and 4 bases at J, with 6 bases between. The CDR3 sequence is CASSREYNEQFF. As DNA, the CDR3 is TGTGCCAGCAGCCGAGAGTACAATGAGCAGTTCTTC.

The chain couples TRBV6-5 to TRBJ2-6, with a possible D match to TRBD1 (5 bases). V was trimmed by 4 bases and J by 4 bases, leaving 11 bases between them. The CDR3 is 15 residues long. CDR1 is MNHEY and CDR2 is SVGAGI in the germline V gene. As DNA, the CDR3 is TGTGCCAGCAGTTTTAGGGGCACAGGGGCCAACGTCCTGACTTTC. Protein: CASSFRGTGANVLTF.

The chain employs TRBV16 and TRBJ2-7, with 14 positions matching TRBD2. Germline assignment: CDR1 KGHSY and CDR2 FQNENV. The CDR3 length is 17 residues. J gave up 8 bases and V 4 bases, and 13 bases lay outside the gene matches. The CDR3 nucleotides are TGTGCCAGCAGCCCCGGGACTAGCGGGGGAGCCCTGGTGCAGCAGTACTTC. Encoded protein: CASSPGTSGGALVQQYF.

This clone was recorded only once. V gene TRBV6-5 combines with J gene TRBJ2-3; tentative D call: TRBD1 (6 bases). The CDR3 extends over 11 amino acids. Germline values: CDR1 MNHEY, CDR2 SVGAGI. The germline V and J ends were trimmed by 6 bases and 13 bases, with 14 bases remaining between them. The CDR3 protein is CASSLQGVEYF. The CDR3 DNA is TGTGCCAGCAGCCTACAGGGTGTGGAGTATTTT.

This chain joins TRBV30 and TRBJ1-2; tentative D call: TRBD1 (5 bases). Germline V lookup: CDR1 GTSNPN, CDR2 SVGIG (reference sequence). V was pared by 0 bases and J by 4 bases, with 15 bases between. The CDR3 totals 15 residues. For the CDR3, the DNA is TGTGCCTGGAGTGTACAAGGGGCCGGAGTCTATGGCTACACCTTC. This sequence encodes CAWSVQGAGVYGYTF.

The chain employs TRBV11-3 and TRBJ1-1, with D unresolved. CDR1 is SGHNT and CDR2 is YENEEA in the germline V gene. The CDR3 totals 13 residues. V was trimmed by 3 bases and J by 3 bases, leaving 8 bases between them. The CDR3 region is CASSLRWDTEAFF. The CDR3 DNA reads TGTGCCAGCAGCTTGCGGTGGGACACTGAAGCTTTCTTT. Complete variable domain (other parts from reference TRBV11-3 and TRBJ1-1): EAGVVQSPRYKIIEKKQPVAFWCNPISGHNTLYWYLQNLGQGPELLIRYENEEAVDDSQLPKDRFSAERLKGVDSTLKIQPAELGDSAVYLCASSLRWDTEAFFGQGTRLTVV.